This T cell receptor (beta chain) came from a study of T-cell memory formation after mild COVID-19. This clonotype was seen many times. Each CDR3 protein is one row after TCRdb ran MiXCR on the 5' RACE reads. Here the sample spans around 200,000 distinct CDR3 sequences, under 12% being singletons. The length of the CDR3 is 14 residues. V dropped 5 bases and J dropped 3 bases, with 13 bases sitting between them. The receptor was derived from a man younger than 30 who had mild COVID-19 (a few samples of this study predate the infection). Cell type and time point are not known. J is TRBJ2-5 and V is TRBV12-3 or TRBV12-4; perhaps TRBD1 as D (6 bases). Material for sequencing was PBMCs or a T cell subset sorted from them (not recorded which). CDR3 DNA sequence: TGTGCCAGCAGTACTCTTGACAGGAAAGAGACCCAGTACTTC. This gives the protein CASSTLDRKETQYF.